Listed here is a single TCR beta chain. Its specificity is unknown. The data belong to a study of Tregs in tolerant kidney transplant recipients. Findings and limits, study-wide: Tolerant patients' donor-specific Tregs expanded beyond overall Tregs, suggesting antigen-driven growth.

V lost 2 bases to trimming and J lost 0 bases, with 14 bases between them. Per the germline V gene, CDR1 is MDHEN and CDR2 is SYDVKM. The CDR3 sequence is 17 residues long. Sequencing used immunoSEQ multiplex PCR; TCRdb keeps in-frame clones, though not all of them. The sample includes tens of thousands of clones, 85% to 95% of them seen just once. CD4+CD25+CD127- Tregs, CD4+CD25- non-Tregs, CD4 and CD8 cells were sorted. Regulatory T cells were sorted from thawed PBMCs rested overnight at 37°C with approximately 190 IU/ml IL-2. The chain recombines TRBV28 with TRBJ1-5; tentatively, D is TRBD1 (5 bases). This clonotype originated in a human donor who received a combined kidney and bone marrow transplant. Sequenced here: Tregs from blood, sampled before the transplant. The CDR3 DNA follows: TGTGCCAGCAGTTTAGGCCGGGGCCCCTATAGCAATCAGCCCCAGCATTTT. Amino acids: CASSLGRGPYSNQPQHF.